This TCR beta chain comes out of a study of blood T cell repertoires in COVID-19. Study at large: The samples span acute and convalescent COVID-19 from the United States, Italy and Spain. PBMCs, B-cell-depleted T cells, or T cells provided the cDNA or gDNA that made up the material.

Authors' data handling: From reference gene primer amplification, estimates of nucleated cell counts were derived. Using immunoSEQ multiplex PCR, the repertoire was profiled, and TCRdb retains in-frame clones only, with some absent. V and J calls and clone size are given by that table; D and trimming were obtained from the DNA. The table includes about 49,000 clones, 84% detected once. Trimming left V 2 bases short and J 9 bases short, with 17 bases between. The germline V gene has CDR1 SEHNR and CDR2 FQNEAQ (reference sequence). The CDR3 sequence is 15 residues long. What was sequenced was peripheral blood. This chain connects TRBV7-9 to TRBJ1-5, with D hard to call. The sequence came from a man in his fifties with acute or convalescent COVID-19. In DNA form, the CDR3 reads TGTGCCAGCAGCTTATCGGCGGATCCAACGTCGCCCCAGCATTTT. Amino acid sequence: CASSLSADPTSPQHF.